These 7 T cell receptor beta chains originate from one sample sequenced in a study of OX40 agonist ivuxolimab in advanced cancers. Receptor amplification or capture employed the immunoSEQ multiplex PCR assay. The immuneACCESS repertoire file appears here via TCRdb, limited to in-frame rearrangements. These files lack a portion of the clones; in checked studies, under half of the deficit traces to unresolved V genes, and the cause of the others is not known. A total of about 66,000 clones appear in this sample, about 77% of them only once. The top ten hold 1.6% of the sample. Specimen: CD4+ or CD8+ T cells sorted from blood, collected in a trial of the OX40 agonist ivuxolimab. These receptors were taken from an adult with an advanced solid tumor such as melanoma, head and neck, liver or kidney cancer.

In its sample, this clone was seen once. This chain joins TRBV30 and TRBJ1-2; D possibly corresponds to TRBD1 (5 bases). With 1 base removed from V and 8 bases from J, the gap between germline ends came to 17 bases. Germline assignment: CDR1 GTSNPN and CDR2 SVGIG (reference sequence). CDR3 length: 14 amino acids. The CDR3 DNA sequence: TGTGCCTGGAGTGATCGGGCCCAGGGACGAGGCTACACCTTC. Translated: CAWSDRAQGRGYTF.

V gene TRBV6-1 combines with J gene TRBJ2-7; 7 nucleotides align to TRBD1. V shed 2 bases, J shed 1 base, and the junction held 14 bases outside the gene matches. CDR1 is MNHNS and CDR2 is SASEGT in the germline V gene. The CDR3 is 18 residues long. The CDR3, as DNA: TGTGCCAGCAGTGAAAGGGCCACAGGGGTTGGGGTTTCCTACGAGCAGTACTTC. The encoded protein is CASSERATGVGVSYEQYF.

This sequence joins TRBV29-1 and TRBJ2-3; unclear D gene. V lost 4 bases and J 0 bases, leaving 11 bases between the germline ends. The length of the CDR3 is 14 residues. CDR1 and CDR2 (germline): SQVTM, ANQGSEA. CDR3 in DNA: TGCAGCGTTGGCCCTCGGGCGAGCACAGATACGCAGTATTTT. Translating it yields CSVGPRASTDTQYF.

This CDR3 is CASNLSGQGRFGTDTQYF. The CDR3 region has the DNA TGCGCCAGCAACCTCTCGGGACAGGGGCGATTTGGCACAGATACGCAGTATTTT. The rearrangement links TRBV5-1 to TRBJ2-3; 10 bases are a match to TRBD1. This CDR3 is built from 18 residues. V lost 6 bases and J lost 1; bases outside the gene matches: 14. Germline assignment: CDR1 SGHRS and CDR2 YFSETQ.

The chain carries TRBV30 and TRBJ1-1, with 7 nucleotides matching TRBD1. V gave up 8 bases and J gave up 2 bases; unmatched junction bases: 5. Germline V lookup: CDR1 GTSNPN, CDR2 SVGIG (reference sequence). The CDR3 consists of 12 residues. As DNA, the CDR3 is TGTGCCAGCGACAGGGCCAACACTGAAGCTTTCTTT. This gives the protein CASDRANTEAFF.

This clone has ten or more counts. The genes are TRBV19 and TRBJ1-1, with 9 positions matching TRBD1. The CDR3 sequence is 17 residues long. J gave up 5 bases and V 5 bases, and 15 bases lay outside the gene matches. Germline assignment: CDR1 LNHDA and CDR2 SQIVND (reference sequence). CDR3 sequence: CASSGIPGTGFLTEAFF. In DNA, the CDR3 is TGTGCCAGTAGTGGAATTCCCGGGACAGGGTTCTTGACTGAAGCTTTCTTT.

This chain uses TRBV14 with TRBJ2-4; D is possibly TRBD1 (6 bases). The germline V gene has CDR1 SGHDN and CDR2 FVKESK. V dropped 4 bases and J dropped 6 bases, with 7 bases sitting between them. CDR3 length equals 12 residues. CDR3 amino acids: CASSPDRNIQYF. DNA for the CDR3: TGTGCCAGCAGCCCGGACAGAAACATTCAGTACTTC.